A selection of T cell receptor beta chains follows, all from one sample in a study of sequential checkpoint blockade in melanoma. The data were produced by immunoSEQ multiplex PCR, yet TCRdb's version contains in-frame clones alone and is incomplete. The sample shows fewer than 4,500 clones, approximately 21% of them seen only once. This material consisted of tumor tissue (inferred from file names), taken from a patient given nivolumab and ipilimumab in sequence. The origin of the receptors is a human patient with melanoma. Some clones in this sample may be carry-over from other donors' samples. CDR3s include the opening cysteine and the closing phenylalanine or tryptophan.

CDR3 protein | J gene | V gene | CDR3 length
CASSPAGLNTEAFF | TRBJ1-1 | TRBV5-1 | 14
CASSQAPSGGEYEQYF | TRBJ2-7 | TRBV4-1 | 16
CASSTRQDSYEQYF | TRBJ2-7 | TRBV1 | 14
CASSSTRVNTGELFF | TRBJ2-2 | TRBV11-1 | 15
CASSTSGGGTDTQYF | TRBJ2-3 | TRBV11-3 | 15
CASSESPGNSNQPQHF | TRBJ1-5 | TRBV10-2 | 16
CASSSSGGRGEQYF | TRBJ2-7 | TRBV18 | 14
CATSRDLFRRTVSGNTIYF | TRBJ1-3 | TRBV15 | 19
CASSVVGQTNSPLHF | TRBJ1-6 | TRBV9 | 15
CASSWSLGQNTEAFF | TRBJ1-1 | TRBV5-1 | 15
CASSQDLAIETDTQYF | TRBJ2-3 | TRBV23-1 | 16
CASSEGGGPSDTQYF | TRBJ2-3 | TRBV9 | 15
CASSTEPSRGGYGYTF | TRBJ1-2 | TRBV9 | 16
CASSPWDRELADTQYF | TRBJ2-3 | TRBV11-3 | 16
CASSLSFRAGGRKDTQYF | TRBJ2-3 | TRBV11-3 | 18
CASSPFRDTGLGMNTEAFF | TRBJ1-1 | TRBV19 | 19
CASRTVGLQDGSMNTEAFF | TRBJ1-1 | TRBV11-3 | 19
CASRGGGSETQYF | TRBJ2-5 | TRBV14 | 13
CASSLEYSGGARDEQFF | TRBJ2-1 | TRBV11-3 | 17
CASSGQQGARATQYF | TRBJ2-3 | TRBV11-3 | 15
CASSQGGPGYEQYF | TRBJ2-7 | TRBV16 | 14
CASSVDSGRGETQYF | TRBJ2-5 | TRBV9 | 15
CASSETGKQPQHF | TRBJ1-5 | TRBV25-1 | 13
CSVEIQGAKGYTF | TRBJ1-2 | TRBV29-1 | 13
CASSIGRSSYNEQFF | TRBJ2-1 | TRBV19 | 15
CASSYRRVNTEAFF | TRBJ1-1 | TRBV6-8 | 14
CASSLLGPGNTEAFF | TRBJ1-1 | TRBV5-1 | 15
CASSISRGRGEETQYF | TRBJ2-5 | TRBV19 | 16
CASSQSIPTTGSPLHF | TRBJ1-6 | TRBV16 | 16
CAGEWGSYNSPLHF | TRBJ1-6 | TRBV30 | 14
CASSPPGGRNEKLFF | TRBJ1-4 | TRBV18 | 15
CASSHPGGALGDTQYF | TRBJ2-3 | TRBV11-3 | 16
CASTSSGTTYGYTF | TRBJ1-2 | TRBV6-8 | 14
CASSAPGGNYEQYF | TRBJ2-7 | TRBV11-3 | 14
CASRLRSGDLRSNQPQHF | TRBJ1-5 | TRBV12-2 | 18
CASSQGLHNEQFF | TRBJ2-1 | TRBV9 | 13
CASTLGQGNSPLHF | TRBJ1-6 | TRBV12-5 | 14
CASGTHSREYEQYF | TRBJ2-7 | TRBV5-1 | 14
CAWSSGNQPQHF | TRBJ1-5 | TRBV30 | 12
CASSTQGSGQPQHF | TRBJ1-5 | TRBV19 | 14
CASSYLAEGAQKTQYF | TRBJ2-5 | TRBV6-8 | 16
CASSLEFDRDEQFF | TRBJ2-1 | TRBV11-3 | 14
CASSQQDPLNEKLFF | TRBJ1-4 | TRBV11-3 | 15